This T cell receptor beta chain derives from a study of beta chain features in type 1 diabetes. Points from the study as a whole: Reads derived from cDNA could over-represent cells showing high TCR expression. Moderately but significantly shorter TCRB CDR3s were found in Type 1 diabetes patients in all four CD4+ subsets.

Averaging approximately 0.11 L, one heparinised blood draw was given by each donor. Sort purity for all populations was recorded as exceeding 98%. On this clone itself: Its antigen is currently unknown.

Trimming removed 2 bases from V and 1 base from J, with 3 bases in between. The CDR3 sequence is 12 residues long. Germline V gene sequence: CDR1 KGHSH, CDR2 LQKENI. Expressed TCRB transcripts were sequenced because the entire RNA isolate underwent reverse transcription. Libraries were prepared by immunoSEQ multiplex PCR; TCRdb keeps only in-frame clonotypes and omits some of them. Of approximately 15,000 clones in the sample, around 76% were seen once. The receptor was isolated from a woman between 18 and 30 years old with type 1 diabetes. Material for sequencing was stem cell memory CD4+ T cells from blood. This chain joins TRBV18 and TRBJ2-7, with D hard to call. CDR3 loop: CASSPTSYEQYF. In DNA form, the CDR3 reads TGTGCCAGCTCACCAACATCCTACGAGCAGTACTTC. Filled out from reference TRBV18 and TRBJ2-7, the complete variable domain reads NAGVMQNPRHLVRRRGQEARLRCSPMKGHSHVYWYRQLPEEGLKFMVYLQKENIIDESGMPKERFSAEFPKEGPSILRIQQVVRGDSAAYFCASSPTSYEQYFGPGTRLTVT.